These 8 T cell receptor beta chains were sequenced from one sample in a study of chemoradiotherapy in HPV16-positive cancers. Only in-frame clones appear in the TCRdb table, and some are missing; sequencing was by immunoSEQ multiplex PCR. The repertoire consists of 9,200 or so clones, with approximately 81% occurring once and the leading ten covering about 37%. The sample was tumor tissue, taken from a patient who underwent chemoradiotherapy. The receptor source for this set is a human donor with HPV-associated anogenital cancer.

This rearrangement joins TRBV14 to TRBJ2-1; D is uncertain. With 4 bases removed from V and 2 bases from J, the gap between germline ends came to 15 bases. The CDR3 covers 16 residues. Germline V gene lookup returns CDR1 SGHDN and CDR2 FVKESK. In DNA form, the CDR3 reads TGTGCCAGCAGCCCCACGGACGGACCACCCTACAATGAGCAGTTCTTC. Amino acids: CASSPTDGPPYNEQFF.

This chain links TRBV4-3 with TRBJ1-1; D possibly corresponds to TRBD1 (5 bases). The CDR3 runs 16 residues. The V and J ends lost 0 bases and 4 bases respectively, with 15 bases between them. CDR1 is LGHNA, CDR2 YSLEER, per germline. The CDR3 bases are TGCGCCAGCAGCCAAGAAGGTGGGGCGAGGAGCACTGAAGCTTTCTTT. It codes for CASSQEGGARSTEAFF.

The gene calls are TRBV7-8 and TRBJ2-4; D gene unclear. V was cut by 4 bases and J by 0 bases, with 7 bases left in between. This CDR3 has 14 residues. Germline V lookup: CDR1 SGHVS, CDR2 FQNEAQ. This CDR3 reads CASSSQLAKNIQYF. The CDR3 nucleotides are TGTGCCAGCAGCTCACAGCTAGCCAAAAACATTCAGTACTTC.

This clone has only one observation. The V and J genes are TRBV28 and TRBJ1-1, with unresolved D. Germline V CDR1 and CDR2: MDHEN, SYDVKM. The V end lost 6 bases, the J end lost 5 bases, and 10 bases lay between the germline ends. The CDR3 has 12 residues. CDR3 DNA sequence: TGTGCCAGCAGCTTAGGGCGGACTGAAGCTTTCTTT. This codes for CASSLGRTEAFF.

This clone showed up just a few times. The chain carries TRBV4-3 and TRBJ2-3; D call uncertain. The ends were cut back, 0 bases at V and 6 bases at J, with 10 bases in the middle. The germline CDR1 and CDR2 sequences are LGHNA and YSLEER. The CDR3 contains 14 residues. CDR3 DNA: TGCGCCAGCAGCCAAGATTCGAGTAGGGATACGCAGTATTTT. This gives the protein CASSQDSSRDTQYF.

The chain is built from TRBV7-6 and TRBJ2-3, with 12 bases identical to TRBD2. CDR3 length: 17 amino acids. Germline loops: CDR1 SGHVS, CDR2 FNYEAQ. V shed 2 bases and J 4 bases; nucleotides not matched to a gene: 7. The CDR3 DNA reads TGTGCCAGCAGCTTATCTCCTAGCGGGAGGGGGTCAGATACGCAGTATTTT. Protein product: CASSLSPSGRGSDTQYF.

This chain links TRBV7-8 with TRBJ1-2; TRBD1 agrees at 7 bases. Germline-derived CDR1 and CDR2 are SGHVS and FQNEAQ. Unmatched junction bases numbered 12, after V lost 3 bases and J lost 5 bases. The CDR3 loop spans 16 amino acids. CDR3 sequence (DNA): TGTGCCAGCAGCTTTGCCGTCCGAAGGGACAGTTATGGCTACACCTTC. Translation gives CASSFAVRRDSYGYTF.

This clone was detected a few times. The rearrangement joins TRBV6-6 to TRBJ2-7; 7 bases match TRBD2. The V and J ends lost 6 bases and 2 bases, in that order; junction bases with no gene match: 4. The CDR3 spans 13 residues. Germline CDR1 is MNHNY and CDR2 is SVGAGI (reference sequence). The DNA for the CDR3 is TGTGCCAGCAGGCCGGGACTAACCTACGAGCAGTACTTC. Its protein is CASRPGLTYEQYF.